Shown below are 15 T cell receptor beta chains from a single sample sequenced in a study of neurological immune-mediated disorders. TCRdb itself ran the 5' RACE reads through MiXCR, one entry per CDR3 protein. The data contain 31,000 or so distinct CDR3 sequences, about 1.4% of them singletons. The sequencing sample was made of PBMCs. All receptors derive from a woman in her twenties or thirties with multiple sclerosis.

The sample holds many counts of this clonotype. The chain has TRBV3-1 and TRBJ2-3; D is unresolved. This CDR3 contains 16 residues. CDR1 is LGHDT and CDR2 is YNNKEL in the germline V gene (reference sequence). V lost 4 bases and J 0 bases, leaving 14 bases between the germline ends. CDR3 DNA sequence: TGTGCCAGCAGCCCGATAGGCGGCTTGAGCACAGATACGCAGTATTTT. Its translation is CASSPIGGLSTDTQYF.

This clonotype was seen repeatedly, ten times or more. This sequence joins TRBV9 and TRBJ2-1; 8 bases agree with TRBD2. V gave up 2 bases and J gave up 4 bases; unmatched junction bases: 2. Germline V CDR1 and CDR2: SGDLS, YYNGEE. The CDR3 length is 14 residues. The CDR3 DNA reads TGTGCCAGCAGCGTTGGCGGGGGGTACAATGAGCAGTTCTTC. Its protein is CASSVGGGYNEQFF.

This clonotype has ten or more counts. V usage is TRBV5-1 and J usage is TRBJ1-5; possibly TRBD1 for D (5 bases). This CDR3 contains 15 residues. Trimming cost V 0 bases and J 5 bases, with 12 bases left between them. Germline CDR1 is SGHRS and CDR2 is YFSETQ. CDR3 bases: TGCGCCAGCAGCTTGGAGGGGCAGGGTGATCAGCCCCAGCATTTT. It encodes CASSLEGQGDQPQHF.

This clonotype was detected ten times or more. The CDR3 nucleotides read TGTGCCAGCAGCCAGGGGACTAGCGGGGGAGGAGAGACCCAGTACTTC. Its translation: CASSQGTSGGGETQYF. The rearrangement links TRBV11-2 to TRBJ2-5; 14 bases are a match to TRBD2. CDR3 length equals 16 residues. Germline lookup yields CDR1 SGHAT and CDR2 FQNNGV. Unmatched junction bases numbered 6, after V lost 5 bases and J lost 4 bases.

This clonotype has at least ten counts. The CDR3 DNA sequence: TGCAGCTTCGAGCGGTTCCTCCAAGAGACCCAGTACTTC. Amino acids: CSFERFLQETQYF. The V gene is TRBV29-1, the J gene TRBJ2-5; D perhaps matches TRBD2 (5 bases). The CDR3 length is 13 residues. The V end lost 8 bases, the J end lost 1 base, and 14 bases lay between the germline ends. Germline values: CDR1 SQVTM, CDR2 ANQGSEA.

This clonotype was seen many times. The chain employs TRBV10-3 and TRBJ2-3, with D possibly called TRBD1 or TRBD2 (5 bases each). The germline V gene has CDR1 ENHRY and CDR2 SYGVKD. The germline V and J ends were trimmed by 7 bases and 2 bases, with 10 bases remaining between them. The CDR3 consists of 13 residues. This CDR3 reads CAINRDLTDTQYF. CDR3 DNA: TGTGCCATCAACCGGGACCTCACAGATACGCAGTATTTT.

This clonotype was seen repeatedly, ten times or more. The gene calls are TRBV11-2 and TRBJ1-3, with D uncertain. Trimming stripped 5 bases from V and 0 bases from J, with 8 bases between. Germline V CDR1 and CDR2: SGHAT, FQNNGV. The CDR3 sequence is 14 residues long. CDR3 bases: TGTGCCAGCAGCCCCGGTGTCTCTGGAAACACCATATATTTT. The encoded protein is CASSPGVSGNTIYF.

In this sample, this clonotype turned up many times. This chain links TRBV5-1 with TRBJ1-5; possibly TRBD1 for D (5 bases). Between the trimmed V and J ends, which lost 0 bases and 3 bases, there was a span of 7 bases. This CDR3 region has 14 residues. Germline V gene data show CDR1 as SGHRS and CDR2 as YFSETQ. The CDR3 DNA reads TGCGCCAGCAGCTTGGGAGGGGCCAATCAGCCCCAGCATTTT. Protein product: CASSLGGANQPQHF.

This clonotype has ten or more counts. The chain joins TRBV2 to TRBJ1-6, with D perhaps matching TRBD1 (5 bases). CDR3 length equals 16 residues. Trimming cost V 5 bases and J 2 bases, with 13 bases left between them. Germline V gene lookup returns CDR1 SNHLY and CDR2 FYNNEI. The CDR3: CASSPQGRTYNSPLHF. The CDR3 region has the DNA TGTGCCAGCAGTCCCCAGGGTAGAACCTATAATTCACCCCTCCACTTT.

This clonotype was seen many times. The chain links TRBV6-5 to TRBJ2-7; TRBD2 matches 11 bases. The junction had 7 bases not matched to a gene; V was cut back by 0 bases and J by 3 bases. Germline assignment: CDR1 MNHEY and CDR2 SVGAGI. This CDR3 has 17 amino acids. The CDR3 sequence: CASSYSPSGGTYYEQYF. For the CDR3, the DNA is TGTGCCAGCAGTTACTCTCCTAGCGGGGGGACCTACTACGAGCAGTACTTC.

In its sample, this clonotype was seen many times. The genes are TRBV27 and TRBJ2-5, with D possibly being TRBD2 (5 bases). Germline V gene data show CDR1 as MNHEY and CDR2 as SMNVEV (reference sequence). This CDR3 is 13 amino acids long. V was shortened by 2 bases and J by 4 bases, with 8 bases between the two germline ends. CDR3 nucleotides: TGTGCCAGCAGTTTAAAGGGAGCAGAGACCCAGTACTTC. Its protein product is CASSLKGAETQYF.

This clonotype was seen ten or more times. The chain is built from TRBV6-5 and TRBJ2-7; D assignment may be TRBD1 or TRBD2 (5 bases each). Germline V CDR1 and CDR2: MNHEY, SVGAGI. The length of the CDR3 is 12 residues. With 6 bases removed from V and 9 bases from J, the gap between germline ends came to 15 bases. CDR3 nucleotides: TGTGCCAGCAGATCCCTTCGGGGACCGCAGTACTTC. It translates to CASRSLRGPQYF.

This clonotype appeared many times. The rearrangement uses TRBV27 and TRBJ1-6, with TRBD1 as a possible D gene (5 bases). The CDR3 spans 13 residues. Germline assignment: CDR1 MNHEY and CDR2 SMNVEV (reference sequence). The V gene lost 3 bases and the J gene lost 7 bases, with 7 bases spanning the gap. CDR3 nucleotides: TGTGCCAGCAGTTTCAAGGGGAATTCACCCCTCCACTTT. Residues: CASSFKGNSPLHF.

This clonotype was observed at least ten times. The J gene is TRBJ2-7, the V gene TRBV12-3 or TRBV12-4; possibly TRBD2 for D (6 bases). The CDR3 totals 13 residues. V gave up 6 bases and J gave up 6 bases, with 15 bases separating them. CDR3 in amino acids: CASRGGGASEQYF. The CDR3, as DNA: TGTGCCAGCAGGGGGGGAGGCGCTAGCGAGCAGTACTTC.

There are many counts of this clonotype. The chain couples TRBV7-2 to TRBJ2-2; D is unclear. Germline V gives CDR1 SGHTA, CDR2 FQGNSA. The CDR3 loop spans 14 amino acids. Trimming stripped 0 bases from V and 5 bases from J, with 7 bases between. The CDR3 protein is CASSLARRTGELFF. The CDR3 DNA is TGTGCCAGCAGCTTAGCAAGGAGAACCGGGGAGCTGTTTTTT.